This T cell receptor beta chain emerged from a study of post-analysis software for immune sequencing data. Study-level findings and limits: Patients with multiple sclerosis recorded significantly lower normalized Chao1 diversity than controls, the study found. Included in a set of roughly 5 TRBV segments more frequent in patients than controls were TRBV5-6, TRBV5-1 and TRBV20-1.

The CDR3 loop spans 12 amino acids. CDR1 and CDR2 from the germline V gene are SGHRS and YFSETQ. Sequencing libraries made from TCR beta cDNA carried unique molecular identifiers. MiXCR, applied by TCRdb to the PCR reads, yields one record per CDR3 protein. This sample carries some 450,000 distinct CDR3 sequences, approximately 45% of them seen once, and the ten largest clones take over 10%. Notes on this clonotype: Its specificity is not known. Compared with germline, one end of the junction differs, possibly owing to a read error.

The origin of this receptor is a girl aged 10 to 17 with multiple sclerosis. The chain employs TRBV5-1 and TRBJ2-7; D unresolved. The sequencing input was blood. CDR3: CASSLPSYEQYF. The CDR3 DNA is TGTGCCAGCAGTTTACCCTCCTACGAGCAGTACTTC.